The 30 T cell receptor beta chains below all came from one sample that was sequenced in a study of CD4 T cells in relation to SARS-CoV-2 and coronaviruses. TCRdb keeps only in-frame clones here, not all; method: immunoSEQ multiplex PCR. The sample records some 45,000 clones, over 75% being singletons. The antigens of these receptors remain unknown. Sequencing used naive CD4+ T cells from PBMCs, cultured in vitro. The subset here: naive CD4+ T cells isolated by negative enrichment. The receptors originated from an adult with COVID-19.

The rearrangement joins TRBV2 to TRBJ2-7; no clear D gene. The CDR3 totals 12 residues. Germline V gene lookup returns CDR1 SNHLY and CDR2 FYNNEI. Trimming shortened V by 5 bases and J by 3 bases, and 8 bases separated the two germline ends. The CDR3 DNA reads as TGTGCCAGCAGTTTGGCCCACTACGAGCAGTACTTC. This gives the protein CASSLAHYEQYF.

The V and J genes are TRBV7-9 and TRBJ1-1, with D possibly TRBD1 on 5 matching bases. Germline CDR1 SEHNR, CDR2 FQNEAQ (reference sequence). This CDR3 has 15 amino acids. V was pared by 2 bases and J by 0 bases, with 10 bases between. CDR3 DNA: TGTGCCAGCAGCTTATCCGGGGGAGTGAACACTGAAGCTTTCTTT. Protein sequence: CASSLSGGVNTEAFF. Full variable domain (outside the CDR3, taken from reference TRBV7-9 and TRBJ1-1): DTGVSQNPRHKITKRGQNVTFRCDPISEHNRLYWYRQTLGQGPEFLTYFQNEAQLEKSRLLSDRFSAERPKGSFSTLEIQRTEQGDSAMYLCASSLSGGVNTEAFFGQGTRLTVV.

The J gene is TRBJ2-5, the V gene TRBV12-2; the table assigns TRBD2, which was not confirmed against the DNA. TRBV12-2 is labeled a pseudogene. CDR3 length equals 14 residues. This CDR3 is CASRLVAGTETQYF. DNA of the CDR3: TGTGCAAGTCGCTTAGTGGCAGGGACTGAGACCCAGTACTTC.

The chain links TRBV6-5 to TRBJ2-4; TRBD1 matches 8 bases. Per the germline V gene, CDR1 is MNHEY and CDR2 is SVGAGI. V lost 5 bases, J lost 9 bases, and 12 bases stayed unmatched. The length of the CDR3 is 15 residues. The CDR3 spells CASSHPPDREGIQYF. The CDR3 DNA sequence: TGTGCCAGCAGTCACCCACCGGACAGGGAAGGCATTCAGTACTTC.

This clone came up once. The chain carries TRBV28 and TRBJ2-7; 7 nucleotides match TRBD1. Germline CDR1 MDHEN, CDR2 SYDVKM. The V and J ends lost 0 bases and 4 bases, in that order; junction bases with no gene match: 6. The CDR3 consists of 15 residues. The CDR3 region has the DNA TGTGCCAGCAGTTTATGGGGACAGCCTTTTTACGAGCAGTACTTC. Amino acids: CASSLWGQPFYEQYF.

This clone appeared once. The chain has TRBV28 and TRBJ2-3, with TRBD2 as a possible D gene (5 bases). The CDR3 covers 12 residues. The germline CDR1 and CDR2 sequences are MDHEN and SYDVKM. V lost 9 bases to trimming and J lost 1 base, with 8 bases between them. CDR3 amino acids: CARRAGTDTQYF. CDR3 DNA sequence: TGTGCCAGGAGAGCGGGCACAGATACGCAGTATTTT.

The chain links TRBV6-5 to TRBJ2-7; TRBD1 matches at 8 bases. Germline V gene sequence: CDR1 MNHEY, CDR2 SVGAGI. Trimming at V came to 4 bases and at J to 6 bases, leaving 8 bases not matched to a gene. The CDR3 has 14 amino acids. DNA for the CDR3: TGTGCCAGCAGTTCCCGGGACAGGCTCGGCGAGCAGTACTTC. This sequence encodes CASSSRDRLGEQYF.

The chain recombines TRBV6-5 with TRBJ1-6, with D unresolved. The V and J ends lost 0 bases and 7 bases respectively, with 10 bases between them. The CDR3 contains 15 residues. Germline CDR1 MNHEY, CDR2 SVGAGI. The CDR3 region is CASSYSTVENSPLHF. In DNA, the CDR3 is TGTGCCAGCAGTTACTCGACGGTGGAGAATTCACCCCTCCACTTT.

This rearrangement joins TRBV7-2 to TRBJ2-1; tentatively, D is TRBD2 (5 bases). Between the trimmed V and J ends, which lost 3 bases and 6 bases, there was a span of 21 bases. This CDR3 contains 17 residues. Germline V gives CDR1 SGHTA, CDR2 FQGNSA. This CDR3 is CASSFPGPVRSGNEQFF. CDR3 DNA: TGTGCCAGCAGCTTCCCAGGTCCGGTGCGGAGCGGCAATGAGCAGTTCTTC. Complete variable domain (other parts from reference TRBV7-2 and TRBJ2-1): GAGVSQSPSNKVTEKGKDVELRCDPISGHTALYWYRQSLGQGLEFLIYFQGNSAPDKSGLPSDRFSAERTGGSVSTLTIQRTQQEDSAVYLCASSFPGPVRSGNEQFFGPGTRLTVL.

V usage is TRBV4-2 and J usage is TRBJ2-5, with 11 bases matching TRBD1. With 2 bases clipped from V and 4 bases from J, the junction kept 9 bases outside the gene matches. The CDR3 totals 17 residues. Germline V gives CDR1 LGHNA, CDR2 YNFKEQ. The CDR3 DNA reads TGTGCCAGCAGCCAAAAGGGCCCGGGACAGGGGGGAGAGACCCAGTACTTC. Translation gives CASSQKGPGQGGETQYF.

J is TRBJ2-3 and V is TRBV4-2; 8 bases align to TRBD2. The ends lost 4 bases at V and 4 bases at J; junction bases unmatched: 4. CDR1 and CDR2 from the germline V gene are LGHNA and YNFKEQ. This CDR3 spans 14 amino acids. CDR3 loop: CASSRAGAPDTQYF. CDR3 DNA: TGTGCCAGCAGCCGAGCGGGAGCCCCAGATACGCAGTATTTT.

The chain carries TRBV5-1 and TRBJ2-1, with a possible D match to TRBD1 (6 bases). The CDR3 is made up of 12 amino acids. Trimming pared 4 bases from V and 5 bases from J, leaving 7 bases between. From germline, CDR1 is SGHRS and CDR2 YFSETQ. This chain's CDR3 is CASSGQNNEQFF. The DNA of the CDR3 is TGCGCCAGCAGCGGACAGAACAATGAGCAGTTCTTC.

J is TRBJ2-3 and V is TRBV5-1, with D perhaps matching TRBD1 (5 bases). V was clipped by 4 bases and J by 0 bases, with 12 bases between them. Germline V gene data show CDR1 as SGHRS and CDR2 as YFSETQ. The CDR3 totals 15 residues. CDR3 bases: TGCGCCAGCAGCCCTGTAGGGGCGAGCACAGATACGCAGTATTTT. Translating it yields CASSPVGASTDTQYF.

This clone showed up just a few times. This sequence joins TRBV6-2 or TRBV6-3 and TRBJ2-7; 9 bases line up with TRBD2. The CDR3 has 15 residues. CDR1 is MNHEY and CDR2 is SVGEGT in the germline V gene. Germline trimming cut 5 bases from V and 3 bases from J; bases unmatched to any gene: 8. DNA of the CDR3: TGTGCCAGCAGTCCAGGAGGTAGCGGGGGCTACGAGCAGTACTTC. Encoded protein: CASSPGGSGGYEQYF.

The chain combines TRBV3-1 (or the pseudogene TRBV3-2) with TRBJ1-6; a weak D match, TRBD1 (5 bases). Trimming stripped 5 bases from V and 7 bases from J, with 15 bases between. Germline CDR1 reads LGHDT; CDR2 reads YNNKEL (reference sequence). This CDR3 region has 15 residues. The CDR3 loop is CASSTQQASNSPLHF. The CDR3, as DNA: TGTGCCAGCAGCACCCAACAGGCCTCGAATTCACCCCTCCACTTT.

The chain links TRBV6-2 or TRBV6-3 to TRBJ2-7, with 9 bases matching TRBD2. CDR1 and CDR2 (germline): MNHEY, SVGEGT. The CDR3 is 17 residues long. V dropped 6 bases and J dropped 0; count of bases not matched to a gene: 12. CDR3 region: CASSRARLAESSYEQYF. For the CDR3, the DNA is TGTGCCAGCAGCCGCGCTAGACTAGCGGAAAGCTCCTACGAGCAGTACTTC.

V and J are TRBV20-1 and TRBJ2-7; no clear D. CDR3 size: 10 residues. The germline V and J ends were trimmed by 0 bases and 5 bases, with 2 bases remaining between them. The germline V gene encodes CDR1 DFQATT and CDR2 SNEGSKA (reference sequence). DNA for the CDR3: TGCAGTGCTAGAGAAAACGAGCAGTACTTC. The encoded protein is CSARENEQYF.

This chain joins TRBV7-9 and TRBJ2-5, with D uncertain. CDR3 size: 12 residues. With 4 bases removed from V and 4 bases from J, the gap between germline ends came to 7 bases. CDR1 and CDR2 from the germline V gene are SEHNR and FQNEAQ (reference sequence). The CDR3 nucleotides read TGTGCCAGCAGCTATCACCGAGAGACCCAGTACTTC. This gives the protein CASSYHRETQYF.

This clone was counted a few times. The V and J genes are TRBV4-1 and TRBJ2-7; the D is unclear. The CDR3 is 13 amino acids. Germline V gene data show CDR1 as MGHRA and CDR2 as YSYEKL. V lost 4 bases, J lost 3 bases, and 10 bases lay in between. This chain's CDR3 is CASSRGRDYEQYF. The CDR3 DNA reads TGCGCCAGCAGCCGAGGACGCGACTACGAGCAGTACTTC.

The J gene is TRBJ2-5, the V gene TRBV24-1; no definite D call. Germline loops: CDR1 KGHDR, CDR2 SFDVKD. The CDR3 is made up of 13 amino acids. V lost 4 bases, J lost 0 bases, and 5 bases lay in between. The chain's CDR3 is CATSEGYQETQYF. The CDR3 nucleotides read TGTGCCACCAGTGAGGGGTACCAAGAGACCCAGTACTTC.

The V call is TRBV12-3 or TRBV12-4, the J call TRBJ2-5; no reliable D call. This CDR3 has 12 amino acids. With 0 bases removed from V and 6 bases from J, the gap between germline ends came to 5 bases. CDR3 in amino acids: CASSLAAKTQYF. CDR3 sequence (DNA): TGTGCCAGCAGTTTAGCGGCAAAGACCCAGTACTTC.

The chain couples TRBV5-1 to TRBJ2-5, with TRBD2 matching 12 bases. The trim removed 0 bases at V and 4 bases at J, leaving 4 bases unmatched. Germline CDR1 is SGHRS and CDR2 is YFSETQ. The CDR3 covers 16 residues. The CDR3 region has the DNA TGCGCCAGCAGCTTGGTACTAGCGGGAGGACGAGAGACCCAGTACTTC. The encoded protein is CASSLVLAGGRETQYF.

The genes are TRBV29-1 and TRBJ2-3, with D perhaps TRBD1 (5 bases). Trimming shortened V by 6 bases and J by 6 bases, and 7 bases separated the two germline ends. Germline V CDR1 and CDR2: SQVTM, ANQGSEA. The CDR3 length is 10 residues. The CDR3: CSVRQDTQYF. CDR3 nucleotide sequence: TGCAGCGTCCGACAGGATACGCAGTATTTT.

V gene TRBV6-5 combines with J gene TRBJ1-6; D call uncertain. Trimming cost V 5 bases and J 5 bases, with 13 bases left between them. Germline CDR1 MNHEY, CDR2 SVGAGI. CDR3 size: 15 residues. This CDR3 reads CASSRTDGDNSPLHF. CDR3 nucleotides: TGTGCCAGCAGTCGGACTGATGGCGATAATTCACCCCTCCACTTT.

The V gene is TRBV6-5, the J gene TRBJ1-5; weak D call: TRBD1 (5 bases). CDR1 is MNHEY and CDR2 is SVGAGI in the germline V gene. The CDR3 runs to 15 residues. With 7 bases removed from V and 0 bases from J, the gap between germline ends came to 13 bases. The CDR3 bases are TGTGCCAGCAAAATAGGGGAGGGTAGCAATCAGCCCCAGCATTTT. As protein: CASKIGEGSNQPQHF.

The gene calls are TRBV5-1 and TRBJ2-2, with 10 bases matching TRBD2. The CDR3 contains 15 residues. The V gene end was trimmed by 4 bases and the J gene end by 4 bases; junction bases not matched to a gene: 4. The germline V gene has CDR1 SGHRS and CDR2 YFSETQ. CDR3 residues: CASSEGLAITGELFF. In DNA, the CDR3 is TGCGCCAGCAGCGAGGGACTAGCGATCACCGGGGAGCTGTTTTTT.

This clone was picked up a small number of times. V and J are TRBV7-9 and TRBJ2-1; D gene uncertain. Trimming left V 1 base short and J 4 bases short, with 17 bases between. CDR3 length equals 17 residues. CDR1 and CDR2 from the germline V gene are SEHNR and FQNEAQ (reference sequence). The DNA of the CDR3 is TGTGCCAGCAGCTTAGAGTCCGGCAAGCAGGTATACAATGAGCAGTTCTTC. Its protein product is CASSLESGKQVYNEQFF.

This chain links TRBV4-1 with TRBJ2-3; 11 bases are a match to TRBD2. The CDR3 is 17 residues long. The V gene end was trimmed by 5 bases and the J gene end by 4 bases; junction bases not matched to a gene: 11. Germline V gene lookup returns CDR1 MGHRA and CDR2 YSYEKL. CDR3 sequence reads: CASSIRGSGRVSDTQYF. DNA of the CDR3: TGCGCCAGCAGCATTCGGGGTAGCGGGAGGGTTTCAGATACGCAGTATTTT.

This clone is a singleton in its sample. The gene calls are TRBV5-1 and TRBJ2-6; D remains unclear. Trimming shortened V by 4 bases and J by 4 bases, and 12 bases separated the two germline ends. The CDR3 spans 15 residues. The germline CDR1 and CDR2 sequences are SGHRS and YFSETQ. The CDR3, as DNA: TGCGCCAGCAGCCCGCTTTCCCCGGGGGCCAACGTCCTGACTTTC. This encodes CASSPLSPGANVLTF.

V and J are TRBV7-2 and TRBJ1-5; possible D gene TRBD1, 6 bases. The germline V gene encodes CDR1 SGHTA and CDR2 FQGNSA. V gave up 5 bases and J gave up 0 bases, with 11 bases separating them. The CDR3 totals 15 residues. CDR3 bases: TGTGCCAGCAGCCACAGGGTGGATAGCAATCAGCCCCAGCATTTT. Protein product: CASSHRVDSNQPQHF. Complete variable domain (other parts from reference TRBV7-2 and TRBJ1-5): GAGVSQSPSNKVTEKGKDVELRCDPISGHTALYWYRQSLGQGLEFLIYFQGNSAPDKSGLPSDRFSAERTGGSVSTLTIQRTQQEDSAVYLCASSHRVDSNQPQHFGDGTRLSIL.